The 3 T cell receptor beta chains listed next were all sequenced from one sample in a study of shared clonotypes between healthy human individuals (dated by TCRdb to the early 2020s). Library preparation employed the immunoSEQ multiplex PCR assay. Drawn from immuneACCESS, this table holds only the in-frame rearrangements with V and J called that TCRdb kept. Clones are partly lost; checked studies trace under half to an unresolved V gene and leave the rest unexplained. Present in this sample are roughly 1,000,000 clones, 75% to 80% of which were seen just once. The ten largest clonotypes hold under 0.65% of the sample. The sample taken for sequencing was memory CD4+ T cells from PBMCs. The label giving this sample's cell subset or site can be read as: CD45RA-negative fraction. The receptors shown here come from a young man in good health. Some clones in this sample may be carry-over from other donors' samples.

This clone was observed a single time. The chain recombines TRBV28 with TRBJ1-1; TRBD1 matches 8 bases. The CDR3 runs to 16 residues. Germline CDR1 reads MDHEN; CDR2 reads SYDVKM. Trimming cost V 7 bases and J 7 bases; bases outside gene matches: 17. CDR3 nucleotide sequence: TGTGCCAGCAAGCCGCCGACAGGGGCGAGAAGGGGTGAAGCTTTCTTT. The encoded protein is CASKPPTGARRGEAFF. Full variable domain (rest looked up from reference TRBV28 and TRBJ1-1): DVKVTQSSRYLVKRTGEKVFLECVQDMDHENMFWYRQDPGLGLRLIYFSYDVKMKEKGDIPEGYSVSREKKERFSLILESASTNQTSMYLCASKPPTGARRGEAFFGQGTRLTVV.

Concerning this clone itself: Other DNA sequences in this specimen translate into the identical CDR3. CDR3 DNA: TGTGCCACCAGCAGAGGACGAGGACTAGCTAACGAGCAGTACTTC. As protein: CATSRGRGLANEQYF. V is TRBV15 and J is TRBJ2-7, with 8 nucleotides matching TRBD2. J gave up 5 bases and V 1 base, and 7 bases lay outside the gene matches. The CDR3 length is 15 residues. Germline CDR1 reads LNHNV; CDR2 reads YYDKDF (reference sequence).

V and J are TRBV6-1 and TRBJ2-5, with 8 nucleotides matching TRBD1. Germline CDR1 reads MNHNS; CDR2 reads SASEGT. The CDR3 is 15 amino acids. The trim removed 2 bases at V and 4 bases at J, leaving 6 bases unmatched. CDR3 DNA: TGTGCCAGCAGTGAATTCAGGGGGCGCGGAGAGACCCAGTACTTC. This gives the protein CASSEFRGRGETQYF.